These 18 T cell receptor beta chains share one sample of origin, sequenced in a study of blood T cell repertoires in COVID-19. Clones were read by immunoSEQ multiplex PCR, and TCRdb kept only the in-frame ones, dropping some. The sample lists some 210,000 clones; 84% were seen once. Sequenced input: peripheral blood. The source is a woman in her forties or fifties with active or convalescent COVID-19.

This clone was observed at least ten times. The chain joins TRBV27 to TRBJ1-2; TRBD1 matches 8 bases. The trim removed 5 bases at V and 6 bases at J, leaving 5 bases unmatched. Per the germline V gene, CDR1 is MNHEY and CDR2 is SMNVEV (reference sequence). CDR3 length: 13 amino acids. CDR3 protein: CASSPGQGDGYTF. In DNA, the CDR3 is TGTGCCAGCAGTCCTGGACAGGGAGATGGCTACACCTTC.

The chain recombines TRBV29-1 with TRBJ1-1; D gene ambiguous. The length of the CDR3 is 11 residues. Germline V gives CDR1 SQVTM, CDR2 ANQGSEA. The ends were cut back, 2 bases at V and 6 bases at J, with 7 bases in the middle. The CDR3 loop is CSVETTAEAFF. The CDR3 nucleotides read TGCAGCGTTGAAACCACAGCTGAAGCTTTCTTT.

The V call is TRBV7-9, the J call TRBJ2-5; TRBD2 might be the D (7 bases). V lost 6 bases to trimming and J lost 9 bases, with 20 bases between them. Germline V gene lookup returns CDR1 SEHNR and CDR2 FQNEAQ (reference sequence). The CDR3 loop spans 14 amino acids. CDR3 amino acids: CASSHSGGPGAQYF. Here the CDR3 DNA reads TGTGCCAGCAGTCACTCCGGGGGGCCGGGGGCCCAGTACTTC.

The chain recombines TRBV15 with TRBJ1-5; TRBD1 matches 9 bases. This CDR3 contains 16 residues. Germline V gene sequence: CDR1 LNHNV, CDR2 YYDKDF (reference sequence). The V and J ends lost 1 base and 5 bases, in that order; junction bases with no gene match: 6. CDR3: CATSRAGDRVYQPQHF. The DNA for the CDR3 is TGTGCCACCAGCAGAGCCGGGGACAGGGTATATCAGCCCCAGCATTTT.

In this sample, this clone turned up a few times. CDR3 nucleotides: TGTGCCAGCAGTCCCCTACTAGCGGGGAGCACAGATACGCAGTATTTT. The encoded protein is CASSPLLAGSTDTQYF. The chain carries TRBV27 and TRBJ2-3; 10 bases are a match to TRBD2. With 5 bases clipped from V and 0 bases from J, the junction kept 5 bases outside the gene matches. Germline assignment: CDR1 MNHEY and CDR2 SMNVEV (reference sequence). CDR3 length: 16 amino acids.

The rearrangement links TRBV5-4 to TRBJ1-6; 9 nucleotides match TRBD1. The CDR3 is 15 residues long. Looked up from germline, CDR1 is SGHNT and CDR2 is YYREEE (reference sequence). The V segment lost 5 bases and the J segment 5 bases; nucleotides outside the gene matches: 5. CDR3 sequence (DNA): TGTGCCAGCAGGCCCGGGACAGGGAATAATTCACCCCTCCACTTT. Protein product: CASRPGTGNNSPLHF.

The chain uses TRBV2 and TRBJ2-5; unclear D gene. CDR3 length equals 13 residues. Germline CDR1 is SNHLY and CDR2 is FYNNEI. The V end was cut by 7 bases, the J end by 0 bases, with 9 bases between. The CDR3: CASKRRNQETQYF. The CDR3 nucleotides are TGTGCCAGCAAGCGAAGGAACCAAGAGACCCAGTACTTC.

The chain links TRBV11-2 to TRBJ2-1; 8 bases are shared with TRBD2. Germline V CDR1 and CDR2: SGHAT, FQNNGV. V shed 4 bases and J 0 bases; nucleotides not matched to a gene: 5. This CDR3 contains 16 residues. The CDR3 here is CASSSAGGSSYNEQFF. For the CDR3, the DNA is TGTGCCAGCAGCTCCGCGGGGGGAAGCTCCTACAATGAGCAGTTCTTC.

The chain carries TRBV21-1 and TRBJ2-3; the table calls TRBD2, which could not be checked here. TRBV21-1 is assigned pseudogene status. The CDR3 contains 15 residues. CDR3 amino acids: CASREGPRGGDTQYF. The DNA for the CDR3 is TGTGCCTCTAGGGAGGGGCCTCGGGGGGGAGATACGCAGTATTTT.

This chain connects TRBV19 to TRBJ2-7, with D tentatively TRBD1 (6 bases). The CDR3 contains 15 residues. Trimming took off 4 bases at V and 5 bases at J, with 18 bases between the two ends. The V gene's germline CDR1 is LNHDA and CDR2 SQIVND (reference sequence). The CDR3 is CASSRNQPGHDEQYF. CDR3 sequence (DNA): TGTGCCAGTAGTAGGAACCAGCCGGGACATGACGAGCAGTACTTC.

V gene TRBV27 combines with J gene TRBJ1-2; D gene uncertain. The germline V gene has CDR1 MNHEY and CDR2 SMNVEV (reference sequence). The CDR3 is 13 residues long. With 6 bases removed from V and 7 bases from J, the gap between germline ends came to 15 bases. This CDR3 is CASSQAGGGGYTF. Written as DNA, the CDR3 is TGTGCCAGCAGCCAAGCCGGAGGAGGTGGCTACACCTTC.

Here the CDR3 reads CASSSGQVNEKLFF. CDR3 DNA sequence: TGTGCCAGCAGTTCGGGACAGGTTAATGAAAAACTGTTTTTT. The chain carries TRBV27 and TRBJ1-4, with 8 positions matching TRBD1. The CDR3 contains 14 residues. The V gene's germline CDR1 is MNHEY and CDR2 SMNVEV (reference sequence). The J segment lost 4 bases and the V segment lost 4 bases, leaving 2 bases of the junction unmatched. Using reference TRBV27 and TRBJ1-4 for the parts outside the CDR3, the full variable domain is EAQVTQNPRYLITVTGKKLTVTCSQNMNHEYMSWYRQDPGLGLRQIYYSMNVEVTDKGDVPEGYKVSRKEKRNFPLILESPSPNQTSLYFCASSSGQVNEKLFFGSGTQLSVL.

CDR3 region: CASSYGGRSDTQYF. In nucleotides, the CDR3 is TGTGCCAGCAGTTATGGGGGCAGATCGGATACGCAGTATTTT. The chain employs TRBV6-5 and TRBJ2-3; D might be TRBD1 (6 bases). This CDR3 has 14 amino acids. Germline loops: CDR1 MNHEY, CDR2 SVGAGI. Trimming took 3 bases from V and 6 from J, leaving 13 bases between them.

The CDR3 DNA is TGTGCCAGCAGCGCAGACCTAGGGACAGGGGGTGGCTACACCTTC. Protein sequence: CASSADLGTGGGYTF. This chain joins TRBV11-2 and TRBJ1-2; TRBD1 aligns across 11 bases. Per the germline V gene, CDR1 is SGHAT and CDR2 is FQNNGV. The CDR3 has 15 amino acids. The V gene end was trimmed by 5 bases and the J gene end by 7 bases; junction bases not matched to a gene: 9.

V usage is TRBV27 and J usage is TRBJ2-4, with 12 bases matching TRBD2. Germline CDR1 is MNHEY and CDR2 is SMNVEV (reference sequence). The trim removed 4 bases at V and 7 bases at J, leaving 2 bases unmatched. There are 14 residues in the CDR3. This chain's CDR3 is CASSSGLAGNIQYF. CDR3 coding DNA: TGTGCCAGCAGTTCCGGACTAGCGGGGAACATTCAGTACTTC.

The chain joins TRBV30 to TRBJ2-7, with 8 bases that match TRBD2. Germline CDR1 GTSNPN, CDR2 SVGIG (reference sequence). The length of the CDR3 is 12 residues. After removal of 1 base from V and 9 bases from J, the junction contained 5 bases not matched to a gene. The CDR3: CAWSGGGQGQYF. Here the CDR3 DNA reads TGTGCCTGGAGTGGCGGGGGGCAAGGGCAGTACTTC.

In nucleotides, the CDR3 is TGTGCCAGCAGCCGGAACGATGACAGGCCCGTCGGCCTTGGCTACACCTTC. This sequence encodes CASSRNDDRPVGLGYTF. This sequence joins TRBV3-1 (or the pseudogene TRBV3-2) and TRBJ1-2, with a weak D call TRBD1 (6 bases). CDR1 LGHDT and CDR2 YNNKEL come from the germline V gene (reference sequence). The CDR3 contains 17 residues. V lost 4 bases and J lost 7, with 25 bases in between.

This chain uses TRBV5-5 with TRBJ1-2, with D hard to call. The CDR3 length is 16 residues. V lost 0 bases to trimming and J lost 6 bases, with 18 bases between them. CDR1 SGHKS and CDR2 YYEKEE come from the germline V gene (reference sequence). The CDR3: CASSLGSSSLIDGYTF. Written as DNA, the CDR3 is TGTGCCAGCAGCTTGGGCTCGAGTAGTCTTATTGATGGCTACACCTTC.